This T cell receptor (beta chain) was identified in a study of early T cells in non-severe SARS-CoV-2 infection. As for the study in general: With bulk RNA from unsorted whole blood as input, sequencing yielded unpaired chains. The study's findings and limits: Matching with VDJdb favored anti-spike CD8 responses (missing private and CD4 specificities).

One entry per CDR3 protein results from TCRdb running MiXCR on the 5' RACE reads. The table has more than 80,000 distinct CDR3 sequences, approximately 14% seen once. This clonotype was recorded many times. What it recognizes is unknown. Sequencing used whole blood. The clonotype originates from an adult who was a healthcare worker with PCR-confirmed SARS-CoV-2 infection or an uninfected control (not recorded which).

CDR3 loop: CASSSRFNQPQHF. As DNA, the CDR3 is TGTGCCAGCAGTAGCAGGTTTAATCAGCCCCAGCATTTT. The chain links TRBV6-5 to TRBJ1-5; D unresolved. Looked up from germline, CDR1 is MNHEY and CDR2 is SVGAGI. The CDR3 extends over 13 amino acids. The V gene lost 5 bases and the J gene lost 4 bases, with 9 bases spanning the gap.